The T cell receptor (beta chain) described here comes from a study of response to subunit inactivated influenza vaccine. MiXCR, applied by TCRdb to the RT-PCR reads, yields one record per CDR3 protein. The profile shows hundreds of thousands of distinct CDR3 sequences, about 15% of them singletons. This material consisted of PBMCs from blood, taken less than 15 days before vaccination. The sequence was obtained from a man in his forties or fifties who received an inactivated influenza vaccine.

The CDR3 DNA reads as TGCAGCGTTGAAGTTTCAGCCAGAGGCACAGATACGCAGTATTTT. Translating it yields CSVEVSARGTDTQYF. The chain employs TRBV29-1 and TRBJ2-3; D is unclear. V lost 1 base, J lost 1 base, and 12 bases lay in between. CDR3 length: 15 residues. Germline V gene data show CDR1 as SQVTM and CDR2 as ANQGSEA.